Shown below are 15 T cell receptor beta chains from a single sample sequenced in a study of cytomegalovirus exposure and HLA in healthy donors. TCRdb keeps only in-frame clones here, not all; method: immunoSEQ multiplex PCR. The table has 130,000 to 150,000 clones, about 87% seen once. Sample: PBMCs. Receptors originate from a man aged 18 to 35 in good health and CMV-seropositive.

V and J are TRBV15 and TRBJ2-5, with 7 bases identical to TRBD1. The J segment lost 2 bases and the V segment lost 8 bases, leaving 11 bases of the junction unmatched. The CDR3 spans 15 residues. CDR1 LNHNV and CDR2 YYDKDF come from the germline V gene (reference sequence). CDR3 nucleotides: TGTGCCACCGCCCCCGGGACAGCTTTTCAAGAGACCCAGTACTTC. It encodes CATAPGTAFQETQYF.

The genes are TRBV5-1 and TRBJ2-2; no firm D call. The CDR3 sequence is 13 residues long. The V end lost 6 bases, the J end lost 7 bases, and 13 bases lay between the germline ends. Germline-derived CDR1 and CDR2 are SGHRS and YFSETQ. The CDR3 nucleotides read TGCGCCAGCACACTGAGTAACGGCGGGGAGCTGTTTTTT. Its protein product is CASTLSNGGELFF.

V usage is TRBV20-1 and J usage is TRBJ1-5; D is ambiguous. Between the trimmed V and J ends, which lost 7 bases and 7 bases, there was a span of 5 bases. The CDR3 has 9 amino acids. Looked up from germline, CDR1 is DFQATT and CDR2 is SNEGSKA (reference sequence). The CDR3: CSGGQPQHF. CDR3 sequence (DNA): TGCAGTGGAGGGCAGCCCCAGCATTTT.

The chain uses TRBV6-5 and TRBJ2-1, with D uncertain. This CDR3 has 12 residues. Looked up from germline, CDR1 is MNHEY and CDR2 is SVGAGI. With 5 bases removed from V and 4 bases from J, the gap between germline ends came to 6 bases. The CDR3 loop reads CASSPGYNEQFF. The CDR3 DNA follows: TGTGCCAGCAGTCCAGGATACAATGAGCAGTTCTTC.

V and J are TRBV6-5 and TRBJ1-2; 8 bases match TRBD1. Germline CDR1 and CDR2: MNHEY and SVGAGI. The V and J ends lost 5 bases and 6 bases, in that order; junction bases with no gene match: 11. This CDR3 spans 15 amino acids. In DNA form, the CDR3 reads TGTGCCAGCAGTCAACTAAGCAGGGGGCTCGATGGCTACACCTTC. Amino acids: CASSQLSRGLDGYTF.

J is TRBJ2-5 and V is TRBV6-6, with a tentative D call TRBD1 (6 bases). The CDR3 covers 13 residues. With 6 bases removed from V and 2 bases from J, the gap between germline ends came to 10 bases. Germline V gene lookup returns CDR1 MNHNY and CDR2 SVGAGI (reference sequence). CDR3 sequence: CASRGHTQETQYF. The CDR3 nucleotides read TGTGCCAGCAGGGGACATACACAAGAGACCCAGTACTTC.

The chain couples TRBV13 to TRBJ2-7; TRBD1 matches 9 bases. J lost 0 bases, V lost 3 bases, and 9 bases had no gene match. The CDR3 totals 17 residues. Germline V gene lookup returns CDR1 PRHDT and CDR2 FYEKMQ (reference sequence). The CDR3 loop reads CASSLTIPGQGSYEQYF. The CDR3, as DNA: TGTGCCAGCAGCTTGACTATTCCGGGACAGGGCTCCTACGAGCAGTACTTC. Drawing the rest from reference TRBV13 and TRBJ2-7, the complete variable domain is AAGVIQSPRHLIKEKRETATLKCYPIPRHDTVYWYQQGPGQDPQFLISFYEKMQSDKGSIPDRFSAQQFSDYHSELNMSSLELGDSALYFCASSLTIPGQGSYEQYFGPGTRLTVT.

The rearrangement links TRBV6-5 to TRBJ2-5; no definite D call. This CDR3 spans 13 amino acids. Trimming pared 3 bases from V and 5 bases from J, leaving 10 bases between. Germline values: CDR1 MNHEY, CDR2 SVGAGI. The DNA for the CDR3 is TGTGCCAGCAGTTATAGACGTAGCGAGACCCAGTACTTC. Residues: CASSYRRSETQYF.

This chain connects TRBV19 to TRBJ1-5, with D possibly matching TRBD1 (6 bases). Germline lookup yields CDR1 LNHDA and CDR2 SQIVND (reference sequence). V lost 5 bases to trimming and J lost 4 bases, with 15 bases between them. The CDR3 loop spans 15 amino acids. In DNA, the CDR3 is TGTGCCAGTAGTGCCCCTTGGACAGATAATCAGCCCCAGCATTTT. As protein: CASSAPWTDNQPQHF.

The rearrangement joins TRBV6-6 to TRBJ1-5; 8 bases line up with TRBD1. Germline V gene lookup returns CDR1 MNHNY and CDR2 SVGAGI (reference sequence). The CDR3 loop spans 15 amino acids. Trimming at V came to 4 bases and at J to 4 bases, leaving 6 bases not matched to a gene. The CDR3 nucleotides are TGTGCCAGCAGTTCTCGGACAGGGCTTAATCAGCCCCAGCATTTT. Protein sequence: CASSSRTGLNQPQHF.

This clone has just a few counts. J is TRBJ1-4 and V is TRBV4-1; TRBD1 might be the D (5 bases). The CDR3 loop spans 15 amino acids. Germline V CDR1 and CDR2: MGHRA, YSYEKL. Trimming shortened V by 4 bases and J by 8 bases, and 17 bases separated the two germline ends. The CDR3 nucleotides read TGCGCCAGCAGCCCTCAGGAGGGGTCGGGGGAAAAACTGTTTTTT. It yields the protein CASSPQEGSGEKLFF.

The chain combines TRBV25-1 with TRBJ2-1; TRBD2 agrees at 7 bases. The CDR3 has 16 amino acids. V was clipped by 4 bases and J by 7 bases; unmatched bases: 13. Germline loops: CDR1 MGHDK, CDR2 SYGVNS. For the CDR3, the DNA is TGTGCCAGCAGTGTGGGGGAGGGCCCAATCAAGAATGAGCAGTTCTTC. This gives the protein CASSVGEGPIKNEQFF.

This clone was picked up a small number of times. Distinct nucleotide sequences in the sample also encode this CDR3. The chain carries TRBV5-1 and TRBJ2-1; a weak D match, TRBD2 (5 bases). Trimming stripped 2 bases from V and 6 bases from J, with 9 bases between. The CDR3 covers 13 residues. Germline-derived CDR1 and CDR2 are SGHRS and YFSETQ. The CDR3 reads CASSLGLANEQFF. The CDR3 DNA sequence: TGCGCCAGCAGCTTAGGGCTAGCCAATGAGCAGTTCTTC.

V usage is TRBV9 and J usage is TRBJ2-1; the match to TRBD1 covers 9 bases. Germline V lookup: CDR1 SGDLS, CDR2 YYNGEE. The V gene end was trimmed by 4 bases and the J gene end by 3 bases; junction bases not matched to a gene: 8. The CDR3 loop spans 16 amino acids. The CDR3 DNA reads as TGTGCCAGCAGCCCCTGGGGGGACAGGGACTACAATGAGCAGTTCTTC. Its protein product is CASSPWGDRDYNEQFF.

J is TRBJ2-7 and V is TRBV19; D ambiguous. Germline loops: CDR1 LNHDA, CDR2 SQIVND (reference sequence). V lost 3 bases and J lost 4, with 10 bases in between. The CDR3 totals 13 residues. CDR3 coding DNA: TGTGCCAGTAGTATGGCAGTTATGTACGAGCAGTACTTC. As protein: CASSMAVMYEQYF.